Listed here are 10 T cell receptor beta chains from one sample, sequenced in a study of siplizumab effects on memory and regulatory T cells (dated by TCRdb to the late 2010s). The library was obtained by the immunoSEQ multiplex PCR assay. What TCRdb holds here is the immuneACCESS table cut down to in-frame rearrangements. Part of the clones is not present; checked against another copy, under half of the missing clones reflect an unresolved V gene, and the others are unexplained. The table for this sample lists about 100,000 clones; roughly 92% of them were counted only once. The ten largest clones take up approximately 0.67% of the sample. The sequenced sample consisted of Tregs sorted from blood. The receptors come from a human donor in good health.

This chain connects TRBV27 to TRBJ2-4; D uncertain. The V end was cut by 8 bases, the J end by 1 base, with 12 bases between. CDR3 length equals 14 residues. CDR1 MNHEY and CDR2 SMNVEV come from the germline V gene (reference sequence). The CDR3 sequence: CASPPRVAKNIQYF. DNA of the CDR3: TGTGCCAGCCCCCCCCGGGTGGCCAAAAACATTCAGTACTTC.

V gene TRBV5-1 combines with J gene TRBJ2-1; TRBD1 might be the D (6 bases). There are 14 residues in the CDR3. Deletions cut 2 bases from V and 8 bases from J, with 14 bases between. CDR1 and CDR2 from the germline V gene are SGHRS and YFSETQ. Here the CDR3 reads CASSFGTSGDEQFF. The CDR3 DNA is TGCGCCAGCAGCTTCGGGACATCAGGGGATGAGCAGTTCTTC.

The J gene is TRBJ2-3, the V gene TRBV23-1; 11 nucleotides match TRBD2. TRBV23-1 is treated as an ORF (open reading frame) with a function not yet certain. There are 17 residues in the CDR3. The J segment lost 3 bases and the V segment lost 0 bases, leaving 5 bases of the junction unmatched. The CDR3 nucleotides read TGCGCCAGCAGTCAATCTCGTCCTAGCGGGGGGACAGATACGCAGTATTTT. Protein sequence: CASSQSRPSGGTDTQYF.

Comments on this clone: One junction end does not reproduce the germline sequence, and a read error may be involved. As DNA, the CDR3 is TGTGCTAGCAGCTTAGGTAGCGGGACAGAGACCCAGTACTTC. Protein product: CASSLGSGTETQYF. V gene TRBV7-7 combines with J gene TRBJ2-5, with 8 bases identical to TRBD2. CDR1 and CDR2 (germline): SSHAT, FNYEAQ (reference sequence). The CDR3 runs 14 residues.

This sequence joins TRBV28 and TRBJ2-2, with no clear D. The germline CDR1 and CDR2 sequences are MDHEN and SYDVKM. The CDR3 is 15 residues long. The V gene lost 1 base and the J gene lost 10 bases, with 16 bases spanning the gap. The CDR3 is CASSLLAPVGKELFF. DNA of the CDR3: TGTGCCAGCAGTTTATTGGCCCCCGTGGGGAAGGAGCTGTTTTTT. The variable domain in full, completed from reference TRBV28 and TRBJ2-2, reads DVKVTQSSRYLVKRTGEKVFLECVQDMDHENMFWYRQDPGLGLRLIYFSYDVKMKEKGDIPEGYSVSREKKERFSLILESASTNQTSMYLCASSLLAPVGKELFFGEGSRLTVL.

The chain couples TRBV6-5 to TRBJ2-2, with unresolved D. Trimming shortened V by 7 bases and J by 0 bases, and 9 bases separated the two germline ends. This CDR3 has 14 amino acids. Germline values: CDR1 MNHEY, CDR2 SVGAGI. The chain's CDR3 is CASTYRANTGELFF. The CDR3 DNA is TGTGCCAGCACCTATAGAGCGAACACCGGGGAGCTGTTTTTT.

CDR3 nucleotide sequence: TGTGCCAGCAGTCCCCAGGTAGCTGGGGCCAACGTCCTGACTTTC. This gives the protein CASSPQVAGANVLTF. V gene TRBV2 combines with J gene TRBJ2-6; D unclear. V lost 5 bases, J lost 2 bases, and 10 bases lay in between. In germline, CDR1 is SNHLY, CDR2 FYNNEI. The CDR3 spans 15 residues.

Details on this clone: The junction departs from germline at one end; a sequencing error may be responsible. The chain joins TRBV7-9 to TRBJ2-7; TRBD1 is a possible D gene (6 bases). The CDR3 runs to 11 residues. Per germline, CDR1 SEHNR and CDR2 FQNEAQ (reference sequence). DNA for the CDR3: TGTGCCAGCAGCGGGGGACACGCACCGGCCTTC. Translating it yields CASSGGHAPAF.

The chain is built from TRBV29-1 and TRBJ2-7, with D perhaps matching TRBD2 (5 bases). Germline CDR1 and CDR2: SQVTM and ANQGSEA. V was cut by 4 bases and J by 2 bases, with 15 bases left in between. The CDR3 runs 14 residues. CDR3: CSVVPGNKPYEQYF. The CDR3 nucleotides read TGCAGCGTTGTACCGGGGAACAAACCCTACGAGCAGTACTTC.

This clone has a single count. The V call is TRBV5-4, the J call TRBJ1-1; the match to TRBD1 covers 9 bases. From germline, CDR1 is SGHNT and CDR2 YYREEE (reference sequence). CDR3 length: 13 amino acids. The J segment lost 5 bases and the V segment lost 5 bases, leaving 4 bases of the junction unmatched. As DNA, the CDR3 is TGTGCCAGCAGTCGACAGGGGGGAACTGAAGCTTTCTTT. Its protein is CASSRQGGTEAFF.